The following is a TCR beta chain sequence with its context. The antigen it recognizes is unknown. No per-base quality is available; no much larger clone lies one base away. Participants were included only if at least one PBMC sample before ART initiation and at least two post-ART samples were available. All participants with HIV were treated in the United States of America. Cryopreserved samples of roughly 0.95-10 million PBMC were thawed and washed before DNA extraction. At the time of the earliest PBMC sample for each participant with HIV, ages ranged from 23 to 54 years. PBMC samples from each participant spanned 1-4 timepoints before ART initiation and 2-8 timepoints after ART initiation, with a median of 7 samples. For every participant, serial HIV viral load, CD4+ T-cell count, ART history and demographic data were obtained. Genomic DNA was extracted from unsorted PBMC with a Qiagen kit on a QIAcube, with processing performed in batches of 12 samples.

The immunoSEQ hsTCRB v3.0 assay was used at survey level resolution for TRB variable region sequencing. A depth of about 40,000-50,000 T-cell genomes per sample was targeted for TRB sequencing. Pooled TRB libraries were sequenced on an Illumina MiSeq with a v3 150-cycle kit. As for how the authors treated the data: Repertoire analysis was run in R within a reproducible Nextflow workflow that covered QC, data transformation and analysis. Custom analyses were implemented in LymphoSeq2, an R package for AIRR-Seq data exploration. A few samples yielding fewer than 5000 total TRB sequences were excluded, leaving over 150 analyzed HIV repertoires. Among the 170 to 200 retained HIV repertoires, fewer than 65 were collected before ART initiation and 129 after ART initiation. Repertoires were downsampled to 5000 TRB nucleotide sequences, with summary statistics averaged over 100 downsampling iterations. Only TRB sequences with CDR3 regions of at least seven amino acids were retained for analysis. Two measures captured diversity: a Shannon entropy-derived clonality score and the Gini coefficient. Repertoire networks linked the top 5000 CDR3 amino acid sequences whenever two sequences differed by an edit distance of one. GLIPH2 predicted antigen specificity groups and MHC restriction for TRB CDR3 amino acid sequences. CDR3 amino acid sequences were matched against VDJdb and McPAS-TCR to flag known CMV, EBV, HIV or tissue antigen associations. Pre-ART, post-ART and control groups were compared with Wilcoxon signed-rank tests and Holm-Bonferroni correction. The table was pulled from immuneACCESS by TCRdb, which kept in-frame rearrangements only. Such tables lose some clones; where checked, under half of the loss comes from unresolved V genes, and the rest has no known cause. V, J and clone size are those of that table, while D and trimming were read from the DNA. The sample includes some 29,000 clones, with around 97% observed a single time. 1.5% to 2% of the sample goes to the ten largest clones.

V loses 2 bases, J loses 6 bases, and the germline ends lie 7 bases apart. The CDR3 covers 12 residues, taking in both the cysteine and the phenylalanine. CDR3 DNA is the only sequence kept; it has 36 bases, read in frame from the first base. CDR1 and CDR2 are drawn from the germline V gene: MGHDK, SYGVNS. This sample is part of a study of long-term antiretroviral therapy in people with HIV (dated 2022 in TCRdb). Describing the broader study: Collection of the earliest samples took place about a decade ahead of the 2015 WHO recommendation for immediate ART, at a time when ART was typically delayed until CD4 counts fell. No cross-contamination during QIAcube processing was seen in test extractions of a monoclonal T-cell line run alongside about 33 polyclonal samples. A retrospective serial study tested whether changes in peripheral blood TRB repertoire composition and diversity were associated with ART initiation and durable HIV suppression. From a few dozen adults with confirmed HIV infection, the cohort provided fewer than 200 cryopreserved PBMC samples, gathered serially across a mean of about six years (range 1-12). About a third of the roughly 30 participants with HIV were female. Points the paper makes about the study in general: Because cell numbers in pre-ART samples were limited, unsorted PBMC were profiled instead of sorted CD4+ and CD8+ T cells. Because PBMC availability was limited, only the TCR beta chain was sequenced, with no alpha chain pairing. No data were available on ART adherence, viral resistance or therapy changes, limiting inferences about post-ART repertoire changes. Samples dated from the mid-2000s to the late 2010s, and the ART regimens used may be less effective than current ones. Expanded TRB clones identified before ART initiation dominated the repertoire across all time points, though the dominance fluctuated and decreased in many PLHIV after ART. A significant increase in TRB diversity was found to be associated with ART initiation, although TRB diversity was observed to remain significantly below that of transplant donor controls even after long-term ART. CDR3 length ranges in HIV repertoires were narrower than in controls, and network structure suggested an antigen-experienced repertoire with only a slight naive shift after ART.

The rearranged segments are TRBV25-1 and TRBJ1-2; no D gene can be assigned with confidence. The sequenced sample was unsorted PBMCs, obtained 7.6 years after starting antiretroviral therapy. The origin of this receptor is a man aged 25 to 40 with HIV. The bases are TGTGCCAGCAGTGAAGGAGGGAATGGCTACACCTTC. It translates to CASSEGGNGYTF.